This TCR beta chain was sequenced during a study of shared clonotypes between healthy human individuals. Study details: Per donor, CD8 memory used one plate, CD8 naive used two, CD4 memory used three and CD4 naive used three.

Study-level findings and limits: Owing to a small donor count, the genetic and exposure-history diversity represented was limited.

The CDR3 consists of 16 residues. V lost 0 bases, J lost 1 base, and 10 bases lay in between. Germline V gives CDR1 GTSNPN, CDR2 SVGIG (reference sequence). A note on this clone: The antigen remains unidentified.

Over several immunoSEQ plates, each subset's genomic DNA was distributed in even portions. The repertoire was sequenced with immunoSEQ multiplex PCR; TCRdb's copy has only in-frame clones and lacks some. The sample yields about 960,000 clones, around three quarters seen once. The sample consisted of memory CD4+ T cells sorted from blood. The subset was: CD45RA-negative fraction. This receptor was obtained from a man between 18 and 29 years old in good health. V gene TRBV30 combines with J gene TRBJ1-6; D unresolved. The CDR3 spells CAWSVLRGSYNSPLHF. DNA for the CDR3: TGTGCCTGGAGTGTACTCCGAGGATCCTATAATTCACCCCTCCACTTT.